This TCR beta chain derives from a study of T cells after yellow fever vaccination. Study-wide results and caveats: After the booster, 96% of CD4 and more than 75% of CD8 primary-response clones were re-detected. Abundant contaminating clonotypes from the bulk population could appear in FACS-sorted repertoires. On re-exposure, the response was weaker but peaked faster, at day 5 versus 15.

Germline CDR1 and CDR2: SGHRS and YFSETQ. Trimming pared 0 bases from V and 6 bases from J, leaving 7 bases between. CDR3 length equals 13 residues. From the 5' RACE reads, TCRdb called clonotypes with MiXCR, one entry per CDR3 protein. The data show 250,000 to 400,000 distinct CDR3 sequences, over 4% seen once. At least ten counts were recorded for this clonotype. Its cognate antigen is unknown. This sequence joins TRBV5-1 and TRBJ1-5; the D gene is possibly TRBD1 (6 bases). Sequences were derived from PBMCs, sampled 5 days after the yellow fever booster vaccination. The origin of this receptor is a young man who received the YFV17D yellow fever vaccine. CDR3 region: CASSLEGVQPQHF. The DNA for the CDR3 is TGCGCCAGCAGCTTGGAGGGGGTTCAGCCCCAGCATTTT. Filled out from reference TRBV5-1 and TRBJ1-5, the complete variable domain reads KAGVTQTPRYLIKTRGQQVTLSCSPISGHRSVSWYQQTPGQGLQFLFEYFSETQRNKGNFPGRFSGRQFSNSRSEMNVSTLELGDSALYLCASSLEGVQPQHFGDGTRLSIL.